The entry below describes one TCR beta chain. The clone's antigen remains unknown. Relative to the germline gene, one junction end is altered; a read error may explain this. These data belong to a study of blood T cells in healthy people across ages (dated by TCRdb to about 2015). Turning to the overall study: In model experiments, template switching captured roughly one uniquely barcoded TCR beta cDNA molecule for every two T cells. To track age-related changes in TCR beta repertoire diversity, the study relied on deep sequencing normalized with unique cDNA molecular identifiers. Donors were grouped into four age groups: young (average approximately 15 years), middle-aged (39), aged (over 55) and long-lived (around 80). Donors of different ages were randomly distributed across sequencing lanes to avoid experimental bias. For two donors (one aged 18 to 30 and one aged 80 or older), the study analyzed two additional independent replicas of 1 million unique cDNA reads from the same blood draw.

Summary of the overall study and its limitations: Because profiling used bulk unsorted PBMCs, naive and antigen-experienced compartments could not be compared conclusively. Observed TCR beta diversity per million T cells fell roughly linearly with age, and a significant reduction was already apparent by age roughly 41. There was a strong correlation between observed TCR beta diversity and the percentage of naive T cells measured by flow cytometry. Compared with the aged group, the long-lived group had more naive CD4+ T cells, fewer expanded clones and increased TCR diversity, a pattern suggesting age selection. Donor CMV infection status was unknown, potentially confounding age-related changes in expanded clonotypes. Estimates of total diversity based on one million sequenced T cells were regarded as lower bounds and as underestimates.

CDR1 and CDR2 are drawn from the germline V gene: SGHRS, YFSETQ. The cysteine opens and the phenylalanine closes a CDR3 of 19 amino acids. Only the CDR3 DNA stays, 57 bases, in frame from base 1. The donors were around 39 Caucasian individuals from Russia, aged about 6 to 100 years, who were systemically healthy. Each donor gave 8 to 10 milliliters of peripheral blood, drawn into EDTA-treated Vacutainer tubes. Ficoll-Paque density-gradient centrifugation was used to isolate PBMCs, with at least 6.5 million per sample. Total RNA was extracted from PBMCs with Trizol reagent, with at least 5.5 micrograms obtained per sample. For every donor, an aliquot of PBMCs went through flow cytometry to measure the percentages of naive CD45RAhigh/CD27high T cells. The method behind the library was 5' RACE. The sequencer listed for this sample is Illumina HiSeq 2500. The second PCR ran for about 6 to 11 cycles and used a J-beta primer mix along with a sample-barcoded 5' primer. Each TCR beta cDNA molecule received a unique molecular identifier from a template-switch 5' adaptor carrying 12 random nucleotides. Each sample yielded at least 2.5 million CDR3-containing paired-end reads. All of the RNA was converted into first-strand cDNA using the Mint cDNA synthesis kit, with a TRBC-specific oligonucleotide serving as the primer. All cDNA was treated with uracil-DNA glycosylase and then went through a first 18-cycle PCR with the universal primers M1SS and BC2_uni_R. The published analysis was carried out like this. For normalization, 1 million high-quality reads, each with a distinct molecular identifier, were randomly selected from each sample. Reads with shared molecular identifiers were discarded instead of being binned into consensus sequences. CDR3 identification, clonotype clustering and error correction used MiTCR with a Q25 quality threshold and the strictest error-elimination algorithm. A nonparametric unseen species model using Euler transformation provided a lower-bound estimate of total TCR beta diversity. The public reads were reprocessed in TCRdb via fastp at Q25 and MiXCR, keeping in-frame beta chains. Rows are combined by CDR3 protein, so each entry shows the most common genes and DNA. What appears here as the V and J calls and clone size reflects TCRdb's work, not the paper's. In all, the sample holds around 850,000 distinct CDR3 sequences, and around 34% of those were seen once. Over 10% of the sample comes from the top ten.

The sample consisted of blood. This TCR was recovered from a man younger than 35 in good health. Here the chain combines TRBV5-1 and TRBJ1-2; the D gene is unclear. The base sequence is TGCGCCAGCAGCTTCTTCGTTTTGGACTCCTACAAACCGGAGTATGGCTGCACCTTC. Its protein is CASSFFVLDSYKPEYGCTF.